This passage covers 30 T cell receptor beta chains from one sample sequenced in a study of patients and donors after allogeneic stem cell transplantation. Each CDR3 protein is one row after TCRdb ran MiXCR on the RT-PCR reads. The table shows fewer than 250,000 distinct CDR3 sequences, with roughly 15% occurring only once. The specimen sequenced was blood, either unsorted or a sorted T cell fraction (not recorded which). The receptors originated from a human donor who was either an allogeneic HSCT recipient or a stem cell or donor lymphocyte infusion donor (not recorded which). It is not recorded whose cells these are; they may come from a transplant donor.

This clonotype was recorded many times. The chain has TRBV29-1 and TRBJ2-5; 10 nucleotides agree with TRBD2. This CDR3 region has 13 residues. V shed 4 bases and J 5 bases; nucleotides not matched to a gene: 4. The V gene's germline CDR1 is SQVTM and CDR2 ANQGSEA. CDR3 sequence: CSVVVLAGETQYF. The CDR3 nucleotides are TGCAGCGTTGTCGTACTAGCGGGGGAGACCCAGTACTTC. The whole variable domain, filled in from reference TRBV29-1 and TRBJ2-5, reads SAVISQKPSRDICQRGTSLTIQCQVDSQVTMMFWYRQQPGQSLTLIATANQGSEATYESGFVIDKFPISRPNLTFSTLTVSNMSPEDSSIYLCSVVVLAGETQYFGPGTRLLVL.

This clonotype occurred a few times. J is TRBJ1-1 and V is TRBV6-5; the D is unclear. Trimming took off 0 bases at V and 0 bases at J, with 8 bases between the two ends. CDR3 length equals 15 residues. Germline V gene lookup returns CDR1 MNHEY and CDR2 SVGAGI. CDR3 sequence (DNA): TGTGCCAGCAGTTACTCGTACGATATGAACACTGAAGCTTTCTTT. Amino acid sequence: CASSYSYDMNTEAFF.

The chain combines TRBV7-3 with TRBJ2-1, with 7 positions matching TRBD2. Germline CDR1 is SGHTA and CDR2 is FQGTGA. V lost 1 base to trimming and J lost 3 bases; unmatched junction nucleotides: 6. CDR3 size: 16 residues. The CDR3 region has the DNA TGTGCCAGCAGCTTAAGGCGTGGCGGGGGCTACAATGAGCAGTTCTTC. The encoded protein is CASSLRRGGGYNEQFF.

The rearrangement uses TRBV5-1 and TRBJ1-1; 8 nucleotides line up with TRBD1. V dropped 3 bases and J dropped 11; count of bases not matched to a gene: 12. CDR1 and CDR2 from the germline V gene are SGHRS and YFSETQ. The CDR3 runs 14 residues. CDR3: CASSSAGGAGNAFF. The CDR3 region has the DNA TGCGCCAGCAGCTCAGCAGGGGGCGCTGGGAATGCTTTCTTT.

This clonotype was found many times. V and J are TRBV2 and TRBJ2-3; D perhaps matches TRBD2 (6 bases). V was pared by 4 bases and J by 5 bases, with 10 bases between. This CDR3 is 13 amino acids long. Germline V gene lookup returns CDR1 SNHLY and CDR2 FYNNEI. Here the CDR3 reads CASSVWGEDTQYF. DNA for the CDR3: TGTGCCAGCAGTGTTTGGGGGGAAGATACGCAGTATTTT.

This rearrangement joins TRBV3-1 to TRBJ2-7; no reliable D call. Germline lookup yields CDR1 LGHDT and CDR2 YNNKEL (reference sequence). The CDR3 runs 11 residues. Trimming took off 1 base at V and 7 bases at J, with 5 bases between the two ends. CDR3 region: CASSQGVEQYF. The CDR3 DNA is TGTGCCAGCAGCCAAGGGGTGGAGCAGTACTTC.

This clonotype was detected many times. The rearrangement links TRBV4-1 to TRBJ2-7; 11 bases align to TRBD1. Losses at the gene ends were 4 bases for V and 5 bases for J; bases not matched to a gene: 10. The germline V gene has CDR1 MGHRA and CDR2 YSYEKL. The CDR3 loop spans 16 amino acids. Here the CDR3 reads CASSPVGQGARNEQYF. The CDR3 bases are TGCGCCAGCAGCCCTGTAGGACAGGGGGCGCGGAACGAGCAGTACTTC.

This clonotype came up a few times. The chain uses TRBV30 and TRBJ1-2; D remains ambiguous. The V gene lost 0 bases and the J gene lost 8 bases, with 10 bases spanning the gap. CDR1 is GTSNPN and CDR2 is SVGIG in the germline V gene (reference sequence). The CDR3 covers 12 residues. The CDR3 DNA sequence: TGTGCCTGGAGTGTACAAAGGATAGGCTACACCTTC. This sequence encodes CAWSVQRIGYTF.

This clonotype was seen a handful of times. This rearrangement joins TRBV6-5 to TRBJ1-1, with TRBD1 identical over 8 bases. J gave up 3 bases and V 2 bases, and 8 bases lay outside the gene matches. CDR1 MNHEY and CDR2 SVGAGI come from the germline V gene. CDR3 length equals 16 residues. CDR3 in DNA: TGTGCCAGCAGTTACATATTGGACAGGGCGTACACTGAAGCTTTCTTT. Its translation: CASSYILDRAYTEAFF.

There are many counts of this clonotype. This chain uses TRBV10-3 with TRBJ2-5, with a tentative D call TRBD2 (5 bases). CDR3 length: 13 residues. Trimming shortened V by 7 bases and J by 7 bases, and 16 bases separated the two germline ends. Germline lookup yields CDR1 ENHRY and CDR2 SYGVKD. The CDR3: CAITADSFGTQYF. The CDR3, as DNA: TGTGCCATCACTGCGGACTCATTCGGGACCCAGTACTTC.

CDR3 sequence (DNA): TGTGCCACCAGCAAGAGGGGTGGACAGGCCGGGGGGAACACTGAAGCTTTCTTT. Translated, it gives CATSKRGGQAGGNTEAFF. J is TRBJ1-1 and V is TRBV15; 7 bases fit TRBD1. This CDR3 spans 18 amino acids. The trim removed 4 bases at V and 1 base at J, leaving 15 bases unmatched. From germline, CDR1 is LNHNV and CDR2 YYDKDF (reference sequence).

The table lists this clonotype with many counts. CDR3 DNA: TGTGCCAGCAGTGACGGGACAGCGTTTTATAATTCACCCCTCCACTTT. As protein: CASSDGTAFYNSPLHF. This chain uses TRBV25-1 with TRBJ1-6; TRBD1 matches 7 bases. V lost 3 bases and J lost 4; bases outside the gene matches: 6. This CDR3 has 16 residues. Germline V gene data show CDR1 as MGHDK and CDR2 as SYGVNS.

This clonotype showed up just a few times. This chain joins TRBV30 and TRBJ1-2, with 12 bases identical to TRBD1. There are 15 residues in the CDR3. Germline CDR1 reads GTSNPN; CDR2 reads SVGIG (reference sequence). V lost 0 bases to trimming and J lost 4 bases; unmatched junction nucleotides: 3. The CDR3 coding sequence is TGTGCCTGGAGTGTGGGACAGGGGGCGGTCTATGGCTACACCTTC. Its translation is CAWSVGQGAVYGYTF. Full variable domain (rest looked up from reference TRBV30 and TRBJ1-2): SQTIHQWPATLVQPVGSPLSLECTVEGTSNPNLYWYRQAAGRGLQLLFYSVGIGQISSEVPQNLSASRPQDRQFILSSKKLLLSDSGFYLCAWSVGQGAVYGYTFGSGTRLTVV.

V and J are TRBV19 and TRBJ1-4; D is unresolved. CDR3 length: 15 residues. With 5 bases removed from V and 6 bases from J, the gap between germline ends came to 16 bases. Germline loops: CDR1 LNHDA, CDR2 SQIVND (reference sequence). The DNA for the CDR3 is TGTGCCAGTAGTTTTGACACCGGCTATGATGAAAAACTGTTTTTT. Protein product: CASSFDTGYDEKLFF. Supplemented by reference TRBV19 and TRBJ1-4, the full variable domain reads DGGITQSPKYLFRKEGQNVTLSCEQNLNHDAMYWYRQDPGQGLRLIYYSQIVNDFQKGDIAEGYSVSREKKESFPLTVTSAQKNPTAFYLCASSFDTGYDEKLFFGSGTQLSVL.

This clonotype turned up a few times. J is TRBJ1-2 and V is TRBV2; tentatively, D is TRBD1 (6 bases). V lost 6 bases and J lost 0, with 11 bases in between. The V gene's germline CDR1 is SNHLY and CDR2 FYNNEI. The CDR3 length is 14 residues. CDR3 in amino acids: CASRTQGTNYGYTF. The CDR3 nucleotides read TGTGCCAGCAGGACTCAGGGGACTAACTATGGCTACACCTTC.

The chain recombines TRBV18 with TRBJ1-5, with D uncertain. Trimming removed 6 bases at V and 4 bases at J, with 13 bases between. The CDR3 is 14 residues long. Germline V gene data show CDR1 as KGHSH and CDR2 as LQKENI. CDR3 protein: CASSLLKGNQPQHF. CDR3 in DNA: TGTGCCAGCTCTCTACTCAAAGGTAATCAGCCCCAGCATTTT. The full variable domain, with the rest looked up from reference TRBV18 and TRBJ1-5, is NAGVMQNPRHLVRRRGQEARLRCSPMKGHSHVYWYRQLPEEGLKFMVYLQKENIIDESGMPKERFSAEFPKEGPSILRIQQVVRGDSAAYFCASSLLKGNQPQHFGDGTRLSIL.

This clonotype was detected a few times. The CDR3 nucleotides read TGTGCCAGCAGCCAAGCTAGGGGTGAAGCTTTCTTT. Its protein is CASSQARGEAFF. The chain has TRBV3-1 and TRBJ1-1, with D maybe TRBD1 (5 bases). Germline V CDR1 and CDR2: LGHDT, YNNKEL (reference sequence). The germline V and J ends were trimmed by 1 base and 7 bases, with 7 bases remaining between them. This CDR3 is 12 amino acids long. The complete variable domain, with remaining parts taken from reference TRBV3-1 and TRBJ1-1, reads DTAVSQTPKYLVTQMGNDKSIKCEQNLGHDTMYWYKQDSKKFLKIMFSYNNKELIINETVPNRFSPKSPDKAHLNLHINSLELGDSAVYFCASSQARGEAFFGQGTRLTVV.

This clonotype was seen more than once but under ten times. The chain recombines TRBV20-1 with TRBJ2-2; 11 bases match TRBD1. This CDR3 contains 15 residues. CDR1 DFQATT and CDR2 SNEGSKA come from the germline V gene (reference sequence). Trimming cost V 6 bases and J 4 bases; bases outside gene matches: 7. In nucleotides, the CDR3 is TGCAGTGCGTCCGGGACAGGGGGTTTCACCGGGGAGCTGTTTTTT. This encodes CSASGTGGFTGELFF.

The chain carries TRBV20-1 and TRBJ2-3; 10 positions agree with TRBD2. J lost 0 bases, V lost 6 bases, and 6 bases had no gene match. The CDR3 is 15 residues long. Germline V gene lookup returns CDR1 DFQATT and CDR2 SNEGSKA (reference sequence). Here the CDR3 DNA reads TGCAGTGCCAGAAGAGCGGGGGGGAGCACAGATACGCAGTATTTT. Translating gives CSARRAGGSTDTQYF.

The chain employs TRBV18 and TRBJ2-7, with 13 bases fitting TRBD2. CDR3 length: 18 amino acids. CDR1 is KGHSH and CDR2 is LQKENI in the germline V gene. V was pared by 3 bases and J by 3 bases, with 11 bases of the junction left unmatched. CDR3 bases: TGTGCCAGCTCACCCCGACACCTCGGACTAGCGGGAGTCTACGAGCAGTACTTC. This gives the protein CASSPRHLGLAGVYEQYF.

This sequence joins TRBV6-1 and TRBJ2-3, with 8 bases identical to TRBD2. Germline assignment: CDR1 MNHNS and CDR2 SASEGT. With V trimmed by 3 bases and J by 3 bases, 8 bases remained unmatched. The CDR3 is made up of 16 amino acids. For the CDR3, the DNA is TGTGCCAGCAGTGACGGCCGGGGGGGCTGGACAGATACGCAGTATTTT. Translation gives CASSDGRGGWTDTQYF.

This clonotype was found a few times. The V gene is TRBV10-3, the J gene TRBJ2-5; 11 bases are a match to TRBD2. This CDR3 contains 14 residues. V lost 3 bases to trimming and J lost 7 bases; unmatched junction nucleotides: 4. Germline CDR1 reads ENHRY; CDR2 reads SYGVKD. The CDR3 DNA reads as TGTGCCATCAGTGATAATAGCGGGGGGGGGACCCAGTACTTC. Its translation is CAISDNSGGGTQYF.

The table lists this clonotype with a few counts. The chain joins TRBV20-1 to TRBJ1-5; unclear D gene. The CDR3 loop spans 16 amino acids. V gave up 5 bases and J gave up 3 bases, with 20 bases separating them. Germline assignment: CDR1 DFQATT and CDR2 SNEGSKA (reference sequence). Here the CDR3 DNA reads TGCAGTGCTCGTTCCATAGTCGGCAGACCCAATCAGCCCCAGCATTTT. Its protein product is CSARSIVGRPNQPQHF.

This clonotype was recorded many times. The V and J genes are TRBV5-1 and TRBJ1-2; unclear D gene. The V and J ends lost 4 bases and 4 bases respectively, with 11 bases between them. CDR1 is SGHRS, CDR2 YFSETQ, per germline. The CDR3 is 13 amino acids. The CDR3 DNA follows: TGCGCCAGCAGCCCTGCGAGTACCTATGGCTACACCTTC. Amino acids: CASSPASTYGYTF. The full variable domain, rest sourced from reference TRBV5-1 and TRBJ1-2, is KAGVTQTPRYLIKTRGQQVTLSCSPISGHRSVSWYQQTPGQGLQFLFEYFSETQRNKGNFPGRFSGRQFSNSRSEMNVSTLELGDSALYLCASSPASTYGYTFGSGTRLTVV.

This clonotype came up a few times. The CDR3 DNA sequence: TGTGCCAGCAGCCTCTCCCTAGGGGCGGCTAACACAGATACGCAGTATTTT. Its protein product is CASSLSLGAANTDTQYF. The chain employs TRBV7-2 and TRBJ2-3; D is perhaps TRBD1 (5 bases). The CDR3 has 17 residues. V was clipped by 5 bases and J by 2 bases, with 20 bases between them. Germline V CDR1 and CDR2: SGHTA, FQGNSA.

This clonotype was detected a few times. The genes are TRBV27 and TRBJ1-5; D is unclear. The CDR3 has 16 residues. The V gene's germline CDR1 is MNHEY and CDR2 SMNVEV (reference sequence). Trimming shortened V by 1 base and J by 4 bases, and 14 bases separated the two germline ends. This CDR3 reads CASSLFRGGNNQPQHF. In DNA, the CDR3 is TGTGCCAGCAGTTTATTTCGAGGTGGAAATAATCAGCCCCAGCATTTT.

This rearrangement joins TRBV15 to TRBJ2-4; D is undetermined. Trimming removed 5 bases from V and 1 base from J, with 24 bases in between. Germline V gene data show CDR1 as LNHNV and CDR2 as YYDKDF (reference sequence). The CDR3 extends over 19 amino acids. The DNA of the CDR3 is TGTGCCACCAGCCCCGACAAGGCCAGCAGTGATCTGGCCAAAAACATTCAGTACTTC. As protein: CATSPDKASSDLAKNIQYF. The full variable domain, completed using reference TRBV15 and TRBJ2-4, is DAMVIQNPRYQVTQFGKPVTLSCSQTLNHNVMYWYQQKSSQAPKLLFHYYDKDFNNEADTPDNFQSRRPNTSFCFLDIRSPGLGDTAMYLCATSPDKASSDLAKNIQYFGAGTRLSVL.

This clonotype has only a few counts. The chain recombines TRBV7-8 with TRBJ1-2; D remains unclear. The CDR3 covers 16 residues. From germline, CDR1 is SGHVS and CDR2 FQNEAQ. The V end was cut by 0 bases, the J end by 0 bases, with 11 bases between. CDR3 nucleotide sequence: TGTGCCAGCAGCTTAGCGTACCCGGAAGCTAACTATGGCTACACCTTC. Its translation is CASSLAYPEANYGYTF.

This clonotype was seen repeatedly, ten times or more. This chain uses TRBV5-1 with TRBJ1-4, with D hard to call. V was shortened by 0 bases and J by 10 bases, with 10 bases between the two germline ends. Germline CDR1 reads SGHRS; CDR2 reads YFSETQ. The CDR3 extends over 13 amino acids. CDR3 coding DNA: TGCGCCAGCAGCTTGGAAACAGCTCCAAAACTGTTTTTT. Protein product: CASSLETAPKLFF.

This clonotype showed up just a few times. J is TRBJ1-2 and V is TRBV18, with D possibly matching TRBD1 (6 bases). The CDR3 runs 15 residues. The germline V gene encodes CDR1 KGHSH and CDR2 LQKENI. The V end was cut by 1 base, the J end by 4 bases, with 13 bases between. CDR3 amino acids: CASSPRSDRVYGYTF. Here the CDR3 DNA reads TGTGCCAGCTCACCACGATCGGACAGAGTCTATGGCTACACCTTC.